This entry lists 13 T cell receptor beta chains sequenced from one sample in a study of blood T cells in healthy people across ages. Together with a sample-barcoded 5' primer, a J-beta primer mix was included in a second PCR lasting roughly 6 to 12 cycles. Each CDR3 protein is one row after TCRdb ran MiXCR on the 5' RACE reads. Of about 900,000 distinct CDR3 sequences in the sample, around 46% were seen once. The sequencing sample was made of blood. All receptors derive from a man aged 25 to 40 in good health.

A few counts support this clonotype. The J gene is TRBJ2-3, the V gene TRBV6-4; 8 bases align to TRBD1. The CDR3 covers 14 residues. V lost 4 bases, J lost 2 bases, and 2 bases stayed unmatched. Germline V gene lookup returns CDR1 MRHNA and CDR2 SNTAGT. The CDR3 protein is CASSATGDTDTQYF. Written as DNA, the CDR3 is TGTGCCAGCAGTGCGACAGGGGACACAGATACGCAGTATTTT.

This chain links TRBV4-2 with TRBJ2-2, with 9 bases identical to TRBD1. CDR3 length equals 16 residues. Germline assignment: CDR1 LGHNA and CDR2 YNFKEQ. V lost 3 bases and J lost 4; bases outside the gene matches: 6. This CDR3 is CASSHGQGMGTGELFF. In DNA, the CDR3 is TGTGCCAGCAGCCACGGACAGGGGATGGGCACCGGGGAGCTGTTTTTT.

In DNA, the CDR3 is TGTGCCAGCAGGTACCAGGGGGCTGACAATCAGCCCCAGCATTTT. The encoded protein is CASRYQGADNQPQHF. The J gene is TRBJ1-5, the V gene TRBV6-1, with 8 nucleotides matching TRBD1. There are 15 residues in the CDR3. The V gene end was trimmed by 6 bases and the J gene end by 3 bases; junction bases not matched to a gene: 7. Germline V gives CDR1 MNHNS, CDR2 SASEGT.

This clonotype was counted only a few times. This sequence joins TRBV24-1 and TRBJ2-3; D unresolved. Trimming shortened V by 2 bases and J by 5 bases, and 16 bases separated the two germline ends. The length of the CDR3 is 16 residues. Germline CDR1 is KGHDR and CDR2 is SFDVKD. CDR3 sequence (DNA): TGTGCCACCAGTGATTCGGTCGGGCCCCTCGGAGATACGCAGTATTTT. Protein product: CATSDSVGPLGDTQYF.

Comments on this clonotype: An end of the junction does not agree with germline; a read error may underlie this. V gene TRBV20-1 combines with J gene TRBJ2-3; TRBD2 is a possible D gene (6 bases). The length of the CDR3 is 15 residues. CDR1 and CDR2 (germline): DFQATT, SNEGSKA (reference sequence). The CDR3 coding sequence is TGCGGTGCTAGACCCCGGTGGAGGGACACAGATACGCAGTATTTT. As protein: CGARPRWRDTDTQYF.

The chain links TRBV5-1 to TRBJ2-3; 12 bases match TRBD2. Trimming at V came to 7 bases and at J to 2 bases, leaving 5 bases not matched to a gene. CDR1 is SGHRS, CDR2 YFSETQ, per germline. CDR3 length equals 15 residues. In DNA, the CDR3 is TGCGCCAGCGGGTGGACTAGCGGGGACACAGATACGCAGTATTTT. This codes for CASGWTSGDTDTQYF.

This clonotype was seen only a few times. The CDR3 spells CASRSRGLGDTQYF. The CDR3 region has the DNA TGTGCCAGCAGAAGCAGGGGGCTGGGAGATACGCAGTATTTT. The V gene is TRBV6-1, the J gene TRBJ2-3; 8 bases map to TRBD1. The CDR3 runs to 14 residues. CDR1 and CDR2 from the germline V gene are MNHNS and SASEGT. With V trimmed by 6 bases and J by 5 bases, 7 bases remained unmatched.

This clonotype was counted ten times or more. The gene calls are TRBV12-3 or TRBV12-4 and TRBJ2-6; D gene unclear. Deletions cut 1 base from V and 0 bases from J, with 7 bases between. The CDR3 has 16 residues. This chain's CDR3 is CASSLGTVSGANVLTF. The CDR3 DNA reads TGTGCCAGCAGTTTAGGGACGGTCTCTGGGGCCAACGTCCTGACTTTC.

The chain has TRBV20-1 and TRBJ2-4; TRBD2 might be the D (6 bases). The better agreement between TRBJ2-7 and the DNA end casts doubt on the J call. CDR1 DFQATT and CDR2 SNEGSKA come from the germline V gene (reference sequence). The CDR3 runs 15 residues. The CDR3 DNA follows: TGCAGTGCTCGTCCGGGACGGGGGAATGATTACGAGCAGTACTTC. Residues: CSARPGRGNDYEQYF.

This clonotype was recorded at least ten times. The germline gene is not matched at one end of the junction; a read error may be the cause. In nucleotides, the CDR3 is TGTGCCACCAGTGAACCCGGGACAGGGAGATCGAACACCAGGGAGCTGTTTTTT. Translating gives CATSEPGTGRSNTRELFF. This chain links TRBV24-1 with TRBJ2-2; 9 nucleotides line up with TRBD1. CDR1 and CDR2 from the germline V gene are KGHDR and SFDVKD. The CDR3 is 18 amino acids.

This clonotype was seen a few times. This chain connects TRBV12-3 or TRBV12-4 to TRBJ2-3, with 10 bases fitting TRBD2. After removal of 4 bases from V and 2 bases from J, the junction contained 6 bases not matched to a gene. The CDR3 extends over 16 amino acids. In DNA, the CDR3 is TGTGCCAGCAGTTCCGGACTAGCGGACCTCACAGATACGCAGTATTTT. Translated: CASSSGLADLTDTQYF.

The rearrangement links TRBV20-1 to TRBJ1-2; D unclear. The CDR3 extends over 12 amino acids. Germline CDR1 and CDR2: DFQATT and SNEGSKA (reference sequence). The V end was cut by 6 bases, the J end by 2 bases, with 10 bases between. For the CDR3, the DNA is TGCAGTGCGGGGTGGCAGAACTATGGCTACACCTTC. This sequence encodes CSAGWQNYGYTF.

V and J are TRBV7-2 and TRBJ1-2; D is uncertain. Germline V CDR1 and CDR2: SGHTA, FQGNSA. V was clipped by 5 bases and J by 9 bases, with 16 bases between them. This CDR3 spans 13 amino acids. The CDR3 DNA sequence: TGTGCCAGCAGCGCACTAGCACTTTGGCGCTACACCTTC. It yields the protein CASSALALWRYTF.